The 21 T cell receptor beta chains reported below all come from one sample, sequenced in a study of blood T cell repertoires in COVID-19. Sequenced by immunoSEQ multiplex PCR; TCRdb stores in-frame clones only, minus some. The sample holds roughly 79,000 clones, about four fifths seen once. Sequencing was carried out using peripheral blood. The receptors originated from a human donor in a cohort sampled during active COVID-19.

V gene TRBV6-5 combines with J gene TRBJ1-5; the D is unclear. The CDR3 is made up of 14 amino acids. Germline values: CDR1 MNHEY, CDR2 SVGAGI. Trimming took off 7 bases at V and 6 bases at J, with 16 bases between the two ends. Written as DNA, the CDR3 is TGTGCCAGCACCCCGACCCCGGGGAGTCAGCCCCAGCATTTT. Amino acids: CASTPTPGSQPQHF.

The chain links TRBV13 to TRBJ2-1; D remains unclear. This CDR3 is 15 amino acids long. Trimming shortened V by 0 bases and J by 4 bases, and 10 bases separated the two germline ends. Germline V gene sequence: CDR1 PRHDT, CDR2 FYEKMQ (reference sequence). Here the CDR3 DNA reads TGTGCCAGCAGCTTAGGGCAGGCCACTTACAATGAGCAGTTCTTC. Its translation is CASSLGQATYNEQFF.

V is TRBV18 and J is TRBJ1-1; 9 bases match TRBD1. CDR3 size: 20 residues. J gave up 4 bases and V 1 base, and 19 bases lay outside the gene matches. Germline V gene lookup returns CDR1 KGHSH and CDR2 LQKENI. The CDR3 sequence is CASSPRSAGQGSRAGTEAFF. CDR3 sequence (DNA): TGTGCCAGCTCACCACGTTCGGCGGGACAGGGATCCCGAGCGGGCACTGAAGCTTTCTTT. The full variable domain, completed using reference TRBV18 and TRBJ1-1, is NAGVMQNPRHLVRRRGQEARLRCSPMKGHSHVYWYRQLPEEGLKFMVYLQKENIIDESGMPKERFSAEFPKEGPSILRIQQVVRGDSAAYFCASSPRSAGQGSRAGTEAFFGQGTRLTVV.

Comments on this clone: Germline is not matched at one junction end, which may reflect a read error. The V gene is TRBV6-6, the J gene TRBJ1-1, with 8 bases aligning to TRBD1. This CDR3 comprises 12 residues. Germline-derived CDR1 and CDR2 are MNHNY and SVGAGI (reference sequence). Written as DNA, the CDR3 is TGTGCCAGCAGTACAGGACAGGGTGAACCTTTCTTT. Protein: CASSTGQGEPFF.

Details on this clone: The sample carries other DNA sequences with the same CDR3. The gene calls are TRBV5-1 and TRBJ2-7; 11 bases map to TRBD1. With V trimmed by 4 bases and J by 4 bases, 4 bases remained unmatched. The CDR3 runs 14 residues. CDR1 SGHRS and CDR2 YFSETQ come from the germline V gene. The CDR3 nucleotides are TGCGCCAGCAGCCCCGGACAGGGGGCGTACGAGCAGTACTTC. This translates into CASSPGQGAYEQYF. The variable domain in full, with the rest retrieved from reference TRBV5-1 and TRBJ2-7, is KAGVTQTPRYLIKTRGQQVTLSCSPISGHRSVSWYQQTPGQGLQFLFEYFSETQRNKGNFPGRFSGRQFSNSRSEMNVSTLELGDSALYLCASSPGQGAYEQYFGPGTRLTVT.

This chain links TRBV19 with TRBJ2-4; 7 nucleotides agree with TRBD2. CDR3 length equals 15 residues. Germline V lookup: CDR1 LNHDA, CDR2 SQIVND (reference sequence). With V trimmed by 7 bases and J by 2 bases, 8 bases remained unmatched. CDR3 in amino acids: CASMGPGGSKNIQYF. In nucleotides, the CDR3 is TGTGCCAGTATGGGACCGGGGGGTTCCAAAAACATTCAGTACTTC.

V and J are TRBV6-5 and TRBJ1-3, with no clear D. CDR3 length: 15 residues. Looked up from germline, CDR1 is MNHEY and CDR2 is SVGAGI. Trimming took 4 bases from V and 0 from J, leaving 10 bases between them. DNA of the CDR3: TGTGCCAGCAGTTCCTTGGGAGCCTCTGGAAACACCATATATTTT. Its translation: CASSSLGASGNTIYF.

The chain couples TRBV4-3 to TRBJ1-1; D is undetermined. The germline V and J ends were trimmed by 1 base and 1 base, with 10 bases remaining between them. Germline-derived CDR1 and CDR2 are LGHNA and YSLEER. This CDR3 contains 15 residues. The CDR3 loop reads CASSQGPTQNTEAFF. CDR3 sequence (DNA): TGCGCCAGCAGCCAAGGCCCAACACAGAACACTGAAGCTTTCTTT.

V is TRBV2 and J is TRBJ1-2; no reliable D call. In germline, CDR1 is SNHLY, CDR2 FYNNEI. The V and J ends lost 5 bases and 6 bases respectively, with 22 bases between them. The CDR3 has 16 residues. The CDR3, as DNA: TGTGCCAGCAGTTTTTACGAGAAAATATCAAGCGATGGCTACACCTTC. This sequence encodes CASSFYEKISSDGYTF.

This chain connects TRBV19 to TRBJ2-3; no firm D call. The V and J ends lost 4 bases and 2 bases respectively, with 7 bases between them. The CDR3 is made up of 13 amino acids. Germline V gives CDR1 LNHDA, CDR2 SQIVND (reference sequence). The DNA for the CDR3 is TGTGCCAGTAGTACTTTAATCACAGATACGCAGTATTTT. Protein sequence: CASSTLITDTQYF.

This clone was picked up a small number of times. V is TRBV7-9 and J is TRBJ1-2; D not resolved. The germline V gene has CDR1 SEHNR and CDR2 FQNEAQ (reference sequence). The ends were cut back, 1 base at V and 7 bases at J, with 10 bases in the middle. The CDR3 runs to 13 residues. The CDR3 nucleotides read TGTGCCAGCAGCTTAGTCGTACCGGTTGGCTACACCTTC. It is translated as CASSLVVPVGYTF.

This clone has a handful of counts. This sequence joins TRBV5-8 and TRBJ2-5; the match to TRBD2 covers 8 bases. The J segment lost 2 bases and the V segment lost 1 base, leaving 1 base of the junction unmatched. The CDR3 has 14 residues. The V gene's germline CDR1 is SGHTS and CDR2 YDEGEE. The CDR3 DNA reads TGTGCCAGCAGCTTGCGGGGGGGGCAAGAGACCCAGTACTTC. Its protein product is CASSLRGGQETQYF.

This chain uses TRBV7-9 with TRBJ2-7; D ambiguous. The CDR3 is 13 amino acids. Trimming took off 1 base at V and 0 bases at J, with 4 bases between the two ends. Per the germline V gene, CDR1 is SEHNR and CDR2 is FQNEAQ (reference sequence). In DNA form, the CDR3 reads TGTGCCAGCAGCTTAGGGGCCTCCTACGAGCAGTACTTC. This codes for CASSLGASYEQYF.

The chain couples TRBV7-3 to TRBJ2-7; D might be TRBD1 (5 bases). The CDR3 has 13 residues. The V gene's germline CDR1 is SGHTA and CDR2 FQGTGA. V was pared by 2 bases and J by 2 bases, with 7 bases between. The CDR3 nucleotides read TGTGCCAGCAGCTTAGGGGCAACCTACGAGCAGTACTTC. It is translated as CASSLGATYEQYF.

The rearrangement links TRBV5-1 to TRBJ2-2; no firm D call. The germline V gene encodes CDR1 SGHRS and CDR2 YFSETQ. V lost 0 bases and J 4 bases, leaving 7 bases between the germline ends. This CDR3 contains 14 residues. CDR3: CASSLGVVTGELFF. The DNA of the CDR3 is TGCGCCAGCAGCTTGGGCGTTGTCACCGGGGAGCTGTTTTTT. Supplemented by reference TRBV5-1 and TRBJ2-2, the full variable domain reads KAGVTQTPRYLIKTRGQQVTLSCSPISGHRSVSWYQQTPGQGLQFLFEYFSETQRNKGNFPGRFSGRQFSNSRSEMNVSTLELGDSALYLCASSLGVVTGELFFGEGSRLTVL.

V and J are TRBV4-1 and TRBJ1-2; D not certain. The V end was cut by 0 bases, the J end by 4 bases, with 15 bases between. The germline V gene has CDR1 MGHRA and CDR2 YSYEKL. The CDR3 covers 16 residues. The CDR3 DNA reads TGCGCCAGCAGCCAAGATTCCGCAGGATATGGCTATGGCTACACCTTC. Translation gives CASSQDSAGYGYGYTF.

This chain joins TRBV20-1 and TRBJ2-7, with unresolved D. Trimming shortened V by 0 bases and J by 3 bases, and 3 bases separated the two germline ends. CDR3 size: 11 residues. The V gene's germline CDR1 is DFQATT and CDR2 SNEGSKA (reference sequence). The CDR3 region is CSARDYYEQYF. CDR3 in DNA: TGCAGTGCTAGAGACTACTACGAGCAGTACTTC.

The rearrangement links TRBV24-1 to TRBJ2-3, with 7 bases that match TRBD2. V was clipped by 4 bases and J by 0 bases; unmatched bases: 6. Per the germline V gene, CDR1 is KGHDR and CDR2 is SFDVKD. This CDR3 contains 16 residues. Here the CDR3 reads CATSDPLAESTDTQYF. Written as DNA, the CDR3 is TGTGCCACCAGTGACCCCCTAGCGGAGAGCACAGATACGCAGTATTTT.

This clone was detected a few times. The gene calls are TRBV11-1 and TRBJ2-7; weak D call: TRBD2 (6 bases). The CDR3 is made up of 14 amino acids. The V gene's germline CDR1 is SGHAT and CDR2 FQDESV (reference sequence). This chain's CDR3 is CAVSAGAGGYEQYF. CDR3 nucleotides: TGTGCAGTATCAGCCGGGGCCGGGGGCTACGAGCAGTACTTC. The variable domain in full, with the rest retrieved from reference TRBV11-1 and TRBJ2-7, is EAEVAQSPRYKITEKSQAVAFWCDPISGHATLYWYRQILGQGPELLVQFQDESVVDDSQLPKDRFSAERLKGVDSTLKIQPAELGDSAMYLCAVSAGAGGYEQYFGPGTRLTVT.

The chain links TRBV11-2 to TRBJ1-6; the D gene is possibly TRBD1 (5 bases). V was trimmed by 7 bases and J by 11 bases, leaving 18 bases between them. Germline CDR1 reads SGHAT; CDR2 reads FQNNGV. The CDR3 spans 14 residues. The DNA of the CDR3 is TGTGCCAGCAACCTGGGGGGAGGGAGGGCACCCCTCCACTTT. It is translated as CASNLGGGRAPLHF.

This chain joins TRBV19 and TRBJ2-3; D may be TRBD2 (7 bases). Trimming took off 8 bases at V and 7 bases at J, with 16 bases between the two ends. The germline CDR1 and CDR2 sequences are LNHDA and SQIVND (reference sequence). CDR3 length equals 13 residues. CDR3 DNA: TGTGCCAGTGGGAGGGGGGCTTCGAATACGCAGTATTTT. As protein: CASGRGASNTQYF.